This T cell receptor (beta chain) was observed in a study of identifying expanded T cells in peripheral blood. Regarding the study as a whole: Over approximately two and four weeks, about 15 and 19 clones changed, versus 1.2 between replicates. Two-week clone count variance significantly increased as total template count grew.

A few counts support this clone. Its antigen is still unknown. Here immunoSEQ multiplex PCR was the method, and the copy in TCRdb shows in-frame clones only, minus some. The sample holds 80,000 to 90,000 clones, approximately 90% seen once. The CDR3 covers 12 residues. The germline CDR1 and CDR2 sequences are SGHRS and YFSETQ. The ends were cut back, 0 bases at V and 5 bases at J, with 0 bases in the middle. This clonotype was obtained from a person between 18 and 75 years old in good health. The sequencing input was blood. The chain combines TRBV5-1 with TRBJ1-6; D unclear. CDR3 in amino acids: CASSLDNSPLHF. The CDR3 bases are TGCGCCAGCAGCTTGGATAATTCACCCCTCCACTTT.